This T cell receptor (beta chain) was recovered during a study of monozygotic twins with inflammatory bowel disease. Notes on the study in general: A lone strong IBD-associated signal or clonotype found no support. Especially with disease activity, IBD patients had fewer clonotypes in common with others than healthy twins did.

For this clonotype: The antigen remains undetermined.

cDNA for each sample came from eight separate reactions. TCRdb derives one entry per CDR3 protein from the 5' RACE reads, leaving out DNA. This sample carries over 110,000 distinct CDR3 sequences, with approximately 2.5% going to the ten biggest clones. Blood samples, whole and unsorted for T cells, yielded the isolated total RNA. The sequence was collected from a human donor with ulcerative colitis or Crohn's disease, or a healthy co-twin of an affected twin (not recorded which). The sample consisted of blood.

CDR3 residues: CASSHYGQENSPLHF. This sequence joins TRBV2 and TRBJ1-6; TCRdb reports TRBD1, a call that lacks DNA to check it against. CDR3 size: 15 residues. Germline loops: CDR1 SNHLY, CDR2 FYNNEI.